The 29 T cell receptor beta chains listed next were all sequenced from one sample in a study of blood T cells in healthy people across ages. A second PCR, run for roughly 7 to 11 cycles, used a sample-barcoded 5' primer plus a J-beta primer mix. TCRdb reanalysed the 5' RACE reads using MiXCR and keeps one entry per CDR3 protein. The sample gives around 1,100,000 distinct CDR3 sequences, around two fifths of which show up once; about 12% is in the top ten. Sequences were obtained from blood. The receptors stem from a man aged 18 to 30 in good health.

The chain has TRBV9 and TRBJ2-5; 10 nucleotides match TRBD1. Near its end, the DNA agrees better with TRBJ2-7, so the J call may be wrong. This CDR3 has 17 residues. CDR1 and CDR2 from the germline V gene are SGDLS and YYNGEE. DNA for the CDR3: TGTGCCAGCAGCGTAGACATCACCGGGACAGGGGTCGACGAGCAGTACTTC. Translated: CASSVDITGTGVDEQYF.

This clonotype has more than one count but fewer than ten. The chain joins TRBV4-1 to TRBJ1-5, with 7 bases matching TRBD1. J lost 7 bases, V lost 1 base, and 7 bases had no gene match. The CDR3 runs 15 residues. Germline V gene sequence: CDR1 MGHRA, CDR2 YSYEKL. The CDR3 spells CASSQVDREGQPQHF. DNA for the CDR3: TGCGCCAGCAGCCAAGTTGACAGGGAGGGCCAGCCCCAGCATTTT.

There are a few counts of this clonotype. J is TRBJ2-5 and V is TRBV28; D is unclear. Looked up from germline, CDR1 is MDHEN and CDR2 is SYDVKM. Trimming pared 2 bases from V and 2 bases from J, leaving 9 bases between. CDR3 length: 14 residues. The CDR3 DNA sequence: TGTGCCAGCAGTTTAAGCCAGCCTCAAGAGACCCAGTACTTC. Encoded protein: CASSLSQPQETQYF. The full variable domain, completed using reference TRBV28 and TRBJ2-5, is DVKVTQSSRYLVKRTGEKVFLECVQDMDHENMFWYRQDPGLGLRLIYFSYDVKMKEKGDIPEGYSVSREKKERFSLILESASTNQTSMYLCASSLSQPQETQYFGPGTRLLVL.

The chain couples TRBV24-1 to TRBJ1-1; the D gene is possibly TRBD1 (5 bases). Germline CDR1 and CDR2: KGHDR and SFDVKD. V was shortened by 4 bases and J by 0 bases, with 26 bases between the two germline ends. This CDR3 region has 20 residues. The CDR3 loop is CATSDPPWTDFGAMNTEAFF. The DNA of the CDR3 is TGTGCCACCAGTGACCCCCCATGGACGGACTTTGGGGCGATGAACACTGAAGCTTTCTTT.

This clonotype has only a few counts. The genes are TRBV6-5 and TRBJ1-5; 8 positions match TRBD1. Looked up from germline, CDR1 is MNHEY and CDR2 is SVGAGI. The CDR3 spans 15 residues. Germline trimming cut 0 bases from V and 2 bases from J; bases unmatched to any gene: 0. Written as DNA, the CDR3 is TGTGCCAGCAGTTACTCGACAGGGGGCAATCAGCCCCAGCATTTT. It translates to CASSYSTGGNQPQHF.

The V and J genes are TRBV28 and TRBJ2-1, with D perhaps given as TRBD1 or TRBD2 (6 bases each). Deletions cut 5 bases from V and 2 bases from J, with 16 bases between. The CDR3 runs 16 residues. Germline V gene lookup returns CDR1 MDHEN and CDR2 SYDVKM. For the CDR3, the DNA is TGTGCCAGCAGTCCCATCAGGAGGGGGGCCTACAATGAGCAGTTCTTC. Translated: CASSPIRRGAYNEQFF.

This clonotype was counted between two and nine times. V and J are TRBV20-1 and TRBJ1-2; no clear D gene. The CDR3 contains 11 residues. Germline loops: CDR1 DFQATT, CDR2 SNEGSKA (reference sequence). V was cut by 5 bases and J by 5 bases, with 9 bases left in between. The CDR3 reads CSAPTGYGYTF. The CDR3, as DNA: TGCAGTGCTCCGACCGGGTATGGCTACACCTTC.

For the CDR3, the DNA is TGTGCCAGCAGCCCCCACCTTTGGAATGGGACTAACTATGGCTACACCTTC. Amino acids: CASSPHLWNGTNYGYTF. The chain combines TRBV5-6 with TRBJ1-2; D unclear. The V and J ends lost 4 bases and 0 bases respectively, with 19 bases between them. The CDR3 runs 17 residues. Germline V lookup: CDR1 SGHDT, CDR2 YYEEEE.

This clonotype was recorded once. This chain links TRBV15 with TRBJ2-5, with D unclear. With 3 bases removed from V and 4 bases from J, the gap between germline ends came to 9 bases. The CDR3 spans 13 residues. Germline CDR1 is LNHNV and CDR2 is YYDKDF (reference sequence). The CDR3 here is CATSSPPRETQYF. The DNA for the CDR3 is TGTGCCACCAGCAGCCCCCCCCGAGAGACCCAGTACTTC.

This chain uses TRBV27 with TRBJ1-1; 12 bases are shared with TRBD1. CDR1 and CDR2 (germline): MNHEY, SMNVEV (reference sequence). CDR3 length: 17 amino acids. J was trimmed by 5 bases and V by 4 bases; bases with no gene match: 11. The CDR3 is CASSSYPGQGAWTEAFF. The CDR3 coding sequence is TGTGCCAGCAGTTCATATCCGGGACAGGGGGCCTGGACTGAAGCTTTCTTT.

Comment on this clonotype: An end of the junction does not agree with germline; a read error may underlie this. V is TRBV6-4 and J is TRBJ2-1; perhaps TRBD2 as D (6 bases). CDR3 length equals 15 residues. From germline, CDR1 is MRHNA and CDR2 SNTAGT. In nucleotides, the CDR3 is TGTGCCAGCTCCAGGGAGCTAGCGCCCTACAAGGAGCAGTTCTTC. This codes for CASSRELAPYKEQFF.

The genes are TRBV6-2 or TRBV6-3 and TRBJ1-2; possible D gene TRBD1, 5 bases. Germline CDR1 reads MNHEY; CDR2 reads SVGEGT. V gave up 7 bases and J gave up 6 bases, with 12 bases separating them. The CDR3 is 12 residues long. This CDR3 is CASTGPSDGYTF. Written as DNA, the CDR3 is TGTGCCAGCACGGGACCCTCCGATGGCTACACCTTC.

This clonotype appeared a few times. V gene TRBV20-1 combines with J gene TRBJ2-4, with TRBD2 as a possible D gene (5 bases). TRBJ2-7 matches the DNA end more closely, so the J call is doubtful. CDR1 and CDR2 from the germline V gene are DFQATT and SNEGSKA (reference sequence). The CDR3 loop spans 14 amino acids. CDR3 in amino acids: CSARATRALSEQYF. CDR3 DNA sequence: TGCAGTGCTAGAGCCACGAGGGCGCTAAGCGAGCAGTACTTC.

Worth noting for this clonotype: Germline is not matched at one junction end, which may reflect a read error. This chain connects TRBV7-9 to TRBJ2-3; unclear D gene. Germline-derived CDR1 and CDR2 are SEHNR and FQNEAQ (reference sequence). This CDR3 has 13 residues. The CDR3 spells CTSSSTSTDTQYF. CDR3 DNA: TGTACCAGCAGTTCGACGAGCACAGATACGCAGTATTTT.

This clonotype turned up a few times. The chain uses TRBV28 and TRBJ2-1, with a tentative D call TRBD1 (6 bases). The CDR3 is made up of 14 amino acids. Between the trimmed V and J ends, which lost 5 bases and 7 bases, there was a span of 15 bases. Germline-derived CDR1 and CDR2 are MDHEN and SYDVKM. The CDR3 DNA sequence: TGTGCCAGCAGTGGACGGGGACACAAAAATGAGCAGTTCTTC. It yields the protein CASSGRGHKNEQFF. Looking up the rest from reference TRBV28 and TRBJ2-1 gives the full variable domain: DVKVTQSSRYLVKRTGEKVFLECVQDMDHENMFWYRQDPGLGLRLIYFSYDVKMKEKGDIPEGYSVSREKKERFSLILESASTNQTSMYLCASSGRGHKNEQFFGPGTRLTVL.

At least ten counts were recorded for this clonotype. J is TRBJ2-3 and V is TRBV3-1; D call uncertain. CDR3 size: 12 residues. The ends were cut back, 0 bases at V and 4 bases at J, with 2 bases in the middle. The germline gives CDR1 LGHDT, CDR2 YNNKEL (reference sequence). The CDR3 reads CASSQDPDTQYF. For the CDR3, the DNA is TGTGCCAGCAGCCAAGACCCAGATACGCAGTATTTT.

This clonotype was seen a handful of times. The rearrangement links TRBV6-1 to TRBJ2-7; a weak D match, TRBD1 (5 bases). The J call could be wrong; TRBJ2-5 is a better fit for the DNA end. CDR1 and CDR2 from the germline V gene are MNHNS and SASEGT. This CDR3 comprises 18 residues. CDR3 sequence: CASSDLSYQGNLEETQYF. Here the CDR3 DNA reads TGTGCCAGCAGTGACCTCTCATACCAGGGTAACTTAGAAGAGACCCAGTACTTC.

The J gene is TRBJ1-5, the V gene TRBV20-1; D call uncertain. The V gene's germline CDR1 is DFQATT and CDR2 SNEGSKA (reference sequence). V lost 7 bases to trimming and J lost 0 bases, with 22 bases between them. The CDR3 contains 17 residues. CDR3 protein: CSDEPTLSGHSNQPQHF. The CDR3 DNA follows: TGCAGTGATGAGCCGACGTTATCCGGCCATAGCAATCAGCCCCAGCATTTT.

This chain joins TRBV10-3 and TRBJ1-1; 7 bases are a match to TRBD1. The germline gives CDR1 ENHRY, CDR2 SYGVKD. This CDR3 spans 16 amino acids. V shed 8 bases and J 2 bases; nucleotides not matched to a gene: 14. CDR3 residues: CAIARGSILPNTEAFF. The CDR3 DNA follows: TGTGCCATCGCCAGGGGGTCGATTCTTCCAAACACTGAAGCTTTCTTT.

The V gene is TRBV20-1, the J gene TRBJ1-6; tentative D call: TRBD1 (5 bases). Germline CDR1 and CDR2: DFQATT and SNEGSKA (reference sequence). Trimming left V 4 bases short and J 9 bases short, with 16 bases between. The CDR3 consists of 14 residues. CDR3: CSAMGEWGSSPLHF. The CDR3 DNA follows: TGCAGTGCTATGGGGGAGTGGGGTAGTTCACCCCTCCACTTT.

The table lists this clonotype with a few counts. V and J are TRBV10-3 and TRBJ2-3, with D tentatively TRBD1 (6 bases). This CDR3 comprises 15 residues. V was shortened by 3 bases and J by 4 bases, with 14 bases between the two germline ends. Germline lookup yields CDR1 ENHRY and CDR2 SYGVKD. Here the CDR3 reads CAISDRQAVADTQYF. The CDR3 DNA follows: TGTGCCATCAGTGACCGACAGGCCGTGGCAGATACGCAGTATTTT.

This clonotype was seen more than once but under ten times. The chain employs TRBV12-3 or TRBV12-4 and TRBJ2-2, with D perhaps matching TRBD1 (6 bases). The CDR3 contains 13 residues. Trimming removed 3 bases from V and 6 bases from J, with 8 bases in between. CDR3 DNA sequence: TGTGCCAGCAGTTTGGGGGCCGCCGGGGAGCTGTTTTTT. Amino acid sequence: CASSLGAAGELFF.

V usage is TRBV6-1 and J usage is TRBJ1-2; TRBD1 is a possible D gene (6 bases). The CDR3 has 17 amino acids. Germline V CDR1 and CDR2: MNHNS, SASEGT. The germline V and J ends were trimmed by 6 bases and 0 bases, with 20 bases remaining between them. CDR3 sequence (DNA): TGTGCCAGCAGCGCCGGGACATCATCTCACGCTAACTATGGCTACACCTTC. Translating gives CASSAGTSSHANYGYTF.

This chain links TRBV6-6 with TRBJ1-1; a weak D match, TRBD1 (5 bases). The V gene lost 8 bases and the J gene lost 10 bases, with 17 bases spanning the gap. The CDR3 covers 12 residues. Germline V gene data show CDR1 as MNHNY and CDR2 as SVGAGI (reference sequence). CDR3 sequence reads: CASQTDPLGAFF. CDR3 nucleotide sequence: TGTGCCAGCCAGACAGACCCCTTGGGAGCTTTCTTT.

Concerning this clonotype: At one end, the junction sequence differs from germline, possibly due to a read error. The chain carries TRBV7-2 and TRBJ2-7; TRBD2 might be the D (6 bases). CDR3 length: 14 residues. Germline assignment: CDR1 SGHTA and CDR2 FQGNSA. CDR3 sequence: CAGSPRLVSYEQYF. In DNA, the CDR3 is TGTGCCGGCAGCCCCCGACTAGTTTCCTACGAGCAGTACTTC. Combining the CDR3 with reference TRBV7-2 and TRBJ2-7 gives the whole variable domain GAGVSQSPSNKVTEKGKDVELRCDPISGHTALYWYRQSLGQGLEFLIYFQGNSAPDKSGLPSDRFSAERTGGSVSTLTIQRTQQEDSAVYLCAGSPRLVSYEQYFGPGTRLTVT.

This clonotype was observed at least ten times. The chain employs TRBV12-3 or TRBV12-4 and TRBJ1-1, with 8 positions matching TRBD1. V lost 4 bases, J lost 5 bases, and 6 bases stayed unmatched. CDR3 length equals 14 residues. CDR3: CASSYRTGWTEAFF. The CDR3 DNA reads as TGTGCCAGCAGTTACCGGACAGGGTGGACTGAAGCTTTCTTT.

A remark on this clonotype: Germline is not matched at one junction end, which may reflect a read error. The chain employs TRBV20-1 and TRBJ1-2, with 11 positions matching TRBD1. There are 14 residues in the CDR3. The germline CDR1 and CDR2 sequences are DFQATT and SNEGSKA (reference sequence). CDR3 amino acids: CSAQWDRGGYDYTF. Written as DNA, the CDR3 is TGCAGTGCCCAATGGGACAGGGGGGGCTATGACTACACCTTC.

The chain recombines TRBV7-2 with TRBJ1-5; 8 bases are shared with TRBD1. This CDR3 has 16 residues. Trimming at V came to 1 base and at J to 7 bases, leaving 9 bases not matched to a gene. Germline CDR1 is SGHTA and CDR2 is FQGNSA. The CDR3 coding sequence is TGTGCCAGCAGCTTAGTTGCGCAGGGGGCGAGGCAGCCCCAGCATTTT. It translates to CASSLVAQGARQPQHF. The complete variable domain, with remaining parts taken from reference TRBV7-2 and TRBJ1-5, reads GAGVSQSPSNKVTEKGKDVELRCDPISGHTALYWYRQSLGQGLEFLIYFQGNSAPDKSGLPSDRFSAERTGGSVSTLTIQRTQQEDSAVYLCASSLVAQGARQPQHFGDGTRLSIL.

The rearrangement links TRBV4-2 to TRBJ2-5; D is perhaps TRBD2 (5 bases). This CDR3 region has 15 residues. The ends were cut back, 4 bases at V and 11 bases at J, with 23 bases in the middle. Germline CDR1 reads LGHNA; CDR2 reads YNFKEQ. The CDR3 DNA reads TGTGCCAGCAGCCCAAGAATAACGGGATACAATGAGCAGTACTTC. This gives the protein CASSPRITGYNEQYF.